This paragraph reports one TCR beta chain. Its antigen is not known. PCR employed 60 Vbeta and 13 Jbeta primers. TCRdb's copy holds only in-frame clones and misses some; the assay was immunoSEQ multiplex PCR. This table has about 110,000 clones, approximately 71% appearing once. These data belong to a study of cytomegalovirus exposure and HLA in healthy donors. The germline V and J ends were trimmed by 2 bases and 4 bases, with 8 bases remaining between them. The CDR3 extends over 13 amino acids. Germline loops: CDR1 SGDLS, CDR2 YYNGEE. Study observations and caveats: Later work found that TCR association rates differed between HLA loci; DRB1 had the most and HLA-C the fewest.

Sequencing was performed on PBMCs. The origin of this receptor is a man in his forties in good health and CMV-seronegative. This chain uses TRBV9 with TRBJ2-3; a possible D gene is TRBD2 (6 bases). CDR3 coding DNA: TGTGCCAGCAGCGTTACTAGCCCAGATACGCAGTATTTT. The encoded protein is CASSVTSPDTQYF.